This T cell receptor beta chain came from a study of blood T cell repertoires in COVID-19. The overall study: Whether acute or convalescent, the COVID-19 samples came from the United States, Italy and Spain. Nucleic acid was either cDNA or gDNA, and it came from T cells, B-cell-depleted T cells, or PBMCs.

As handled by the study authors: Estimation of nucleated cell counts relied on the amplification of reference gene primers. The assay was immunoSEQ multiplex PCR, and TCRdb's table has in-frame clones only and misses some. V, J and clone size are taken as reported in that table, and D and trimming were inferred from the DNA itself. The sample includes some 390,000 clones, around 87% of them seen just once. The germline V gene encodes CDR1 MDHEN and CDR2 SYDVKM. CDR3 length: 14 residues. With 6 bases clipped from V and 8 bases from J, the junction kept 10 bases outside the gene matches. The sequence came from a human donor in a cohort sampled during active COVID-19. The chain links TRBV28 to TRBJ1-2; 9 bases are shared with TRBD1. Sequences were obtained from peripheral blood. The CDR3 is CASRPYRGPRGYTF. For the CDR3, the DNA is TGTGCCAGCAGACCCTACAGGGGGCCGCGAGGCTACACCTTC.